In its sample, the clone carrying this TCR beta chain was seen a few times. Its antigen is unknown. These data are taken from a study of cytotoxic CD8 clonotypes in ibrutinib-treated CLL. Looking at the study overall: On average, over 80,000 productive rearrangements and a few hundred thousand productive templates per sample. Findings and caveats of the study: Treatment saw public clonotypes, which were uncommon, either contract or stay stable.

The CDR3 has 12 residues. The V gene lost 1 base and the J gene lost 13 bases, with 10 bases spanning the gap. The germline V gene encodes CDR1 MDHEN and CDR2 SYDVKM. Clones were sequenced by immunoSEQ multiplex PCR, and TCRdb holds only the in-frame ones, with some missing. This table holds around 150,000 clones, around nine tenths found once. This clonotype originated in a human donor with chronic lymphocytic leukemia. The sequenced sample was PBMCs, obtained at disease progression, from a patient treated with ibrutinib. The chain couples TRBV28 to TRBJ1-4, with D unclear. The CDR3 loop is CASSLYGEGLFF. CDR3 sequence (DNA): TGTGCCAGCAGTTTATATGGGGAAGGACTGTTTTTT.